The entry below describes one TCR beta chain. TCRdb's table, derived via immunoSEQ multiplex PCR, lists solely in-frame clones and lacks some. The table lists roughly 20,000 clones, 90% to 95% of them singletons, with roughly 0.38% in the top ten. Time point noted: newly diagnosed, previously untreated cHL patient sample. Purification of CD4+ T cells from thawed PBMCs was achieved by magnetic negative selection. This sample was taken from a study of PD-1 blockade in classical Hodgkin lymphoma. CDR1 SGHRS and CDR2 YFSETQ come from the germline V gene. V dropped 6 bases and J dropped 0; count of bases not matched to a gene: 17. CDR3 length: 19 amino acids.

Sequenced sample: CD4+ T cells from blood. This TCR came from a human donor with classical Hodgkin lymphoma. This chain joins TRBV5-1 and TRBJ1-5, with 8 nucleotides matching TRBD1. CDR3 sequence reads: CASKNYGDRGEYSNQPQHF. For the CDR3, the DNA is TGCGCCAGCAAAAATTACGGAGACAGGGGCGAATATAGCAATCAGCCCCAGCATTTT.